The clone carrying this T cell receptor beta chain showed up just once. The germline V gene encodes CDR1 SGHAT and CDR2 FQNNGV. The CDR3 sequence is 17 residues long. V lost 5 bases and J 4 bases, leaving 23 bases between the germline ends. This record belongs to a study of blood T cell repertoires in COVID-19. The assay was immunoSEQ multiplex PCR, and TCRdb's table has in-frame clones only and misses some. The table includes about 250,000 clones, more than 65% detected once. The source is a person in their 70s with COVID-19, enrolled during active disease. The V call is TRBV11-2, the J call TRBJ1-2; TRBD1 is a possible D gene (6 bases). Specimen: peripheral blood. CDR3 sequence: CASSRTVQGAAFYGYTF. The CDR3 DNA reads TGTGCCAGCAGCCGCACCGTACAGGGAGCGGCCTTCTATGGCTACACCTTC.